These 32 T cell receptor beta chains originate from one sample sequenced in a study of blood T cell repertoires in COVID-19. The data were produced by immunoSEQ multiplex PCR, yet TCRdb's version contains in-frame clones alone and is incomplete. This table has around 290,000 clones, around nine tenths appearing once. Sequencing input: PBMCs or T cells enriched from blood (not recorded which). These TCRs come from a woman aged 55-75 years in a cohort exposed to, infected with or recovered from COVID-19 (not recorded which).

This sequence joins TRBV28 and TRBJ2-2, with D possibly matching TRBD1 (5 bases). V lost 10 bases and J lost 5, with 17 bases in between. CDR1 MDHEN and CDR2 SYDVKM come from the germline V gene. The CDR3 length is 14 residues. This chain's CDR3 is CAIQGRATTGELFF. The CDR3 region has the DNA TGTGCCATCCAGGGAAGGGCCACGACCGGGGAGCTGTTTTTT.

The rearrangement links TRBV28 to TRBJ1-1; D uncertain. Germline V gene lookup returns CDR1 MDHEN and CDR2 SYDVKM. With 2 bases removed from V and 5 bases from J, the gap between germline ends came to 6 bases. This CDR3 spans 12 amino acids. CDR3 bases: TGTGCCAGCAGTTTACCCATGACTGAAGCTTTCTTT. It yields the protein CASSLPMTEAFF.

A note on this clone: At the DNA level, this CDR3 is encoded by other sequences in the same sample as well. The CDR3 spells CASSPGLADYNEQFF. In nucleotides, the CDR3 is TGCGCCAGCAGCCCGGGACTAGCGGATTACAATGAGCAGTTCTTC. The chain links TRBV5-1 to TRBJ2-1, with TRBD2 identical over 11 bases. This CDR3 contains 15 residues. Germline-derived CDR1 and CDR2 are SGHRS and YFSETQ. V lost 4 bases, J lost 4 bases, and 4 bases stayed unmatched.

This chain links TRBV5-6 with TRBJ1-5, with D possibly TRBD1 on 5 matching bases. Germline V gives CDR1 SGHDT, CDR2 YYEEEE. The CDR3 is made up of 16 amino acids. V was pared by 0 bases and J by 6 bases, with 16 bases between. The CDR3 nucleotides read TGTGCCAGCAGCTTGGGAGGCGGGGACCGGGGTCAGCCCCAGCATTTT. Amino acid sequence: CASSLGGGDRGQPQHF.

There are a few counts of this clone. The chain has TRBV30 and TRBJ1-1; perhaps TRBD1 as D (6 bases). The CDR3 is 13 amino acids. The germline gives CDR1 GTSNPN, CDR2 SVGIG (reference sequence). Between the trimmed V and J ends, which lost 1 base and 7 bases, there was a span of 13 bases. CDR3 coding DNA: TGTGCCTGGAGTGCAAACAGGGAACGTGAAGCTTTCTTT. This gives the protein CAWSANREREAFF.

The V gene is TRBV6-5, the J gene TRBJ2-3; 13 positions match TRBD2. The J segment lost 4 bases and the V segment lost 8 bases, leaving 6 bases of the junction unmatched. In germline, CDR1 is MNHEY, CDR2 SVGAGI. The CDR3 contains 15 residues. In DNA, the CDR3 is TGTGCCAGCTCCCGGGGACTAGCGGGATCAGATACGCAGTATTTT. This codes for CASSRGLAGSDTQYF.

The chain links TRBV24-1 to TRBJ1-1, with a tentative D call TRBD1 (5 bases). The V gene's germline CDR1 is KGHDR and CDR2 SFDVKD. The CDR3 has 13 amino acids. The V end was cut by 6 bases, the J end by 2 bases, with 9 bases between. In DNA, the CDR3 is TGTGCCACCAGTTCCCAGGGTAACACTGAAGCTTTCTTT. Amino acid sequence: CATSSQGNTEAFF.

The chain has TRBV30 and TRBJ1-5, with no clear D. CDR3 length: 15 amino acids. Between the trimmed V and J ends, which lost 2 bases and 1 base, there was a span of 12 bases. Per the germline V gene, CDR1 is GTSNPN and CDR2 is SVGIG (reference sequence). In nucleotides, the CDR3 is TGTGCCTGGAGTAAGACACCAATGAGCAATCAGCCCCAGCATTTT. It is translated as CAWSKTPMSNQPQHF.

This clone has only a few counts. J is TRBJ2-3 and V is TRBV21-1; the DNA was not used to check the table's D call, TRBD1. TRBV21-1 is a pseudogene. The CDR3 covers 15 residues. Here the CDR3 reads CASSLRDRATDTQYF. For the CDR3, the DNA is TGTGCCAGCAGCCTCCGGGACAGGGCGACAGATACGCAGTATTTT.

The chain carries TRBV19 and TRBJ2-7; D perhaps matches TRBD1 (6 bases). The CDR3 contains 13 residues. V shed 5 bases and J shed 3 bases, with 11 bases lying between them. Per germline, CDR1 LNHDA and CDR2 SQIVND (reference sequence). CDR3 nucleotide sequence: TGTGCCAGTAGTTTAAAGGACAGCTACGAGCAGTACTTC. Protein: CASSLKDSYEQYF.

This chain connects TRBV7-9 to TRBJ1-1; a weak D match, TRBD1 (5 bases). V gave up 5 bases and J gave up 3 bases, with 13 bases separating them. CDR1 SEHNR and CDR2 FQNEAQ come from the germline V gene (reference sequence). The CDR3 is made up of 14 amino acids. For the CDR3, the DNA is TGTGCCAGCAGCCTCAGTGGGGGGTACACTGAAGCTTTCTTT. It codes for CASSLSGGYTEAFF.

This clone has a count of ten or more. The V gene is TRBV7-2, the J gene TRBJ2-7; TRBD2 is a possible D gene (5 bases). The V end was cut by 3 bases, the J end by 3 bases, with 12 bases between. There are 14 residues in the CDR3. Germline CDR1 reads SGHTA; CDR2 reads FQGNSA. DNA of the CDR3: TGTGCCAGCAGCTTCTCGCGGGTGAGCTACGAGCAGTACTTC. As protein: CASSFSRVSYEQYF.

This chain joins TRBV6-5 and TRBJ2-5, with D unclear. V lost 10 bases and J lost 5, with 11 bases in between. Germline V gene data show CDR1 as MNHEY and CDR2 as SVGAGI. This CDR3 is 11 amino acids long. The DNA of the CDR3 is TGTGCCACCTCTACGCGGGAGACCCAGTACTTC. Its protein product is CATSTRETQYF.

This chain links TRBV18 with TRBJ2-1, with TRBD2 matching 8 bases. From germline, CDR1 is KGHSH and CDR2 LQKENI. The CDR3 totals 15 residues. V was clipped by 8 bases and J by 7 bases; unmatched bases: 13. The CDR3 reads CASTSDGRVWNEQFF. The CDR3 DNA reads as TGTGCCAGCACGTCTGACGGGAGGGTGTGGAATGAGCAGTTCTTC. Filled out from reference TRBV18 and TRBJ2-1, the complete variable domain reads NAGVMQNPRHLVRRRGQEARLRCSPMKGHSHVYWYRQLPEEGLKFMVYLQKENIIDESGMPKERFSAEFPKEGPSILRIQQVVRGDSAAYFCASTSDGRVWNEQFFGPGTRLTVL.

The chain joins TRBV7-6 to TRBJ1-5; 9 bases align to TRBD1. Germline CDR1 is SGHVS and CDR2 is FNYEAQ. The ends lost 5 bases at V and 6 bases at J; junction bases unmatched: 5. This CDR3 spans 14 amino acids. This CDR3 is CASSTQGAGQPQHF. CDR3 in DNA: TGTGCCAGCAGCACACAGGGGGCAGGTCAGCCCCAGCATTTT.

The V gene is TRBV7-6, the J gene TRBJ1-1, with TRBD1 matching over 7 bases. Germline lookup yields CDR1 SGHVS and CDR2 FNYEAQ. Trimming at V came to 5 bases and at J to 4 bases, leaving 4 bases not matched to a gene. The CDR3 length is 13 residues. In nucleotides, the CDR3 is TGTGCCAGCAGCCCAGGGGGTCTCACTGAAGCTTTCTTT. This codes for CASSPGGLTEAFF.

This sequence joins TRBV28 and TRBJ2-1; 8 nucleotides line up with TRBD2. V dropped 3 bases and J dropped 6; count of bases not matched to a gene: 4. CDR3 length equals 14 residues. Germline values: CDR1 MDHEN, CDR2 SYDVKM. The CDR3 DNA reads TGTGCCAGCAGTTTTGGACTAGCCCTCAATGAGCAGTTCTTC. This encodes CASSFGLALNEQFF. Full variable domain (remainder filled in from reference TRBV28 and TRBJ2-1): DVKVTQSSRYLVKRTGEKVFLECVQDMDHENMFWYRQDPGLGLRLIYFSYDVKMKEKGDIPEGYSVSREKKERFSLILESASTNQTSMYLCASSFGLALNEQFFGPGTRLTVL.

This chain joins TRBV28 and TRBJ2-3, with 9 bases identical to TRBD1. Looked up from germline, CDR1 is MDHEN and CDR2 is SYDVKM. CDR3 length: 15 amino acids. Trimming at V came to 4 bases and at J to 5 bases, leaving 7 bases not matched to a gene. The CDR3 loop is CASSYPGQGIDTQYF. CDR3 nucleotide sequence: TGTGCCAGCAGTTACCCGGGACAGGGTATAGATACGCAGTATTTT.

With respect to this clone: One end of the junction is discordant with germline, which a read error may explain. The gene calls are TRBV25-1 and TRBJ2-1; 8 bases align to TRBD2. Looked up from germline, CDR1 is MGHDK and CDR2 is SYGVNS. The CDR3 runs to 13 residues. CDR3 region: CASSSSGPLLGVF. The CDR3 nucleotides read TGTGCCAGCAGTTCTAGCGGGCCCTTGTTAGGGGTCTTC.

The J gene is TRBJ2-7, the V gene TRBV6-5; 11 positions agree with TRBD2. This CDR3 has 14 amino acids. The germline gives CDR1 MNHEY, CDR2 SVGAGI. The V gene end was trimmed by 4 bases and the J gene end by 6 bases; junction bases not matched to a gene: 5. CDR3 in DNA: TGTGCCAGCAGTTTCTTAGCGGGAGGGGGCGAGCAGTACTTC. Amino acids: CASSFLAGGGEQYF.

For this clone: A far more abundant clone sits one base away, making this likely a read error. The gene calls are TRBV4-1 and TRBJ2-7; 7 bases agree with TRBD2. The CDR3 covers 13 residues. Germline assignment: CDR1 MGHRA and CDR2 YSYEKL. The CDR3 protein is CARSRGGGDEQYF. The CDR3 nucleotides are TGCGCCCGCAGCCGGGGCGGGGGAGACGAGCAGTACTTC.

This sequence joins TRBV27 and TRBJ1-5, with 9 nucleotides matching TRBD1. The CDR3 has 18 residues. V gave up 1 base and J gave up 6 bases; unmatched junction bases: 13. CDR1 and CDR2 from the germline V gene are MNHEY and SMNVEV (reference sequence). The CDR3 spells CASSLYSRGQGHSQPQHF. The CDR3 nucleotides are TGTGCCAGCAGTTTATATTCTCGGGGACAGGGACACTCTCAGCCCCAGCATTTT.

This chain links TRBV30 with TRBJ2-3; D remains ambiguous. Germline V gives CDR1 GTSNPN, CDR2 SVGIG (reference sequence). V dropped 1 base and J dropped 6 bases, with 5 bases sitting between them. CDR3 length equals 11 residues. CDR3 sequence reads: CAWSDGDTQYF. In nucleotides, the CDR3 is TGTGCCTGGAGTGACGGGGATACGCAGTATTTT.

This rearrangement joins TRBV5-1 to TRBJ1-6; no reliable D call. This CDR3 has 15 amino acids. The germline V gene encodes CDR1 SGHRS and CDR2 YFSETQ. V gave up 4 bases and J gave up 8 bases, with 16 bases separating them. The CDR3 sequence is CASSQRASSDSPLHF. The CDR3 DNA sequence: TGCGCCAGCAGCCAGAGGGCCTCCTCGGATTCACCCCTCCACTTT.

The V gene is TRBV19, the J gene TRBJ1-4; 7 nucleotides line up with TRBD1. The trim removed 4 bases at V and 8 bases at J, leaving 7 bases unmatched. The CDR3 spans 14 residues. The germline gives CDR1 LNHDA, CDR2 SQIVND (reference sequence). The CDR3 here is CASSTQGLREKLFF. CDR3 DNA sequence: TGTGCCAGTAGTACACAGGGGTTACGGGAAAAACTGTTTTTT.

The chain carries TRBV24-1 and TRBJ2-1; no clear D gene. Germline V CDR1 and CDR2: KGHDR, SFDVKD. V lost 1 base and J lost 7, with 7 bases in between. The CDR3 has 13 residues. This CDR3 reads CATSDFSGNEQFF. The DNA for the CDR3 is TGTGCCACCAGTGATTTCTCCGGGAATGAGCAGTTCTTC.

The chain recombines TRBV30 with TRBJ1-3; no clear D gene. V lost 0 bases and J 1 base, leaving 13 bases between the germline ends. The CDR3 covers 16 residues. Germline lookup yields CDR1 GTSNPN and CDR2 SVGIG (reference sequence). The CDR3 nucleotides read TGTGCCTGGAGTGTAAGGGAGAGGGAATCTGGAAACACCATATATTTT. Translating it yields CAWSVRERESGNTIYF.

The V gene is TRBV5-1, the J gene TRBJ2-5; TRBD2 might be the D (6 bases). This CDR3 has 15 residues. The V end was cut by 5 bases, the J end by 2 bases, with 16 bases between. Germline lookup yields CDR1 SGHRS and CDR2 YFSETQ. DNA for the CDR3: TGCGCCAGCAGAACACCCCGACTAGAGCAAGAGACCCAGTACTTC. Translation: CASRTPRLEQETQYF.

V usage is TRBV7-2 and J usage is TRBJ1-6; the match to TRBD1 covers 8 bases. The CDR3 contains 15 residues. Losses at the gene ends were 1 base for V and 10 bases for J; bases not matched to a gene: 6. From germline, CDR1 is SGHTA and CDR2 FQGNSA. The CDR3 protein is CASSLESGGRSPLHF. DNA of the CDR3: TGTGCCAGCAGCTTAGAATCAGGGGGCCGATCACCCCTCCACTTT.

The chain couples TRBV10-3 to TRBJ2-2; D call uncertain. Deletions cut 3 bases from V and 5 bases from J, with 10 bases between. Germline V gene data show CDR1 as ENHRY and CDR2 as SYGVKD. The CDR3 length is 14 residues. CDR3 loop: CAISEVAGTGELFF. The CDR3 DNA follows: TGTGCCATCAGTGAAGTAGCTGGGACCGGGGAGCTGTTTTTT.

The genes are TRBV30 and TRBJ1-1; D not resolved. CDR3 size: 13 residues. The V gene's germline CDR1 is GTSNPN and CDR2 SVGIG (reference sequence). Trimming took off 1 base at V and 6 bases at J, with 12 bases between the two ends. The DNA of the CDR3 is TGTGCCTGGAGTGGAGACATCCCCCCTGAAGCTTTCTTT. Amino acid sequence: CAWSGDIPPEAFF.

To note about this clone: The junction does not match germline at one end; this may be a read error. This chain uses TRBV6-6 with TRBJ1-1, with 7 bases matching TRBD1. The CDR3 consists of 11 residues. The germline gives CDR1 MNHNY, CDR2 SVGAGI (reference sequence). The CDR3 here is CASRSDRLGGF. CDR3 sequence (DNA): TGTGCCAGCAGATCGGACAGGTTGGGGGGTTTT.